The rows below give T cell receptor beta chains drawn from one sample of a study of blood T cells in healthy people across ages. From the 5' RACE reads, TCRdb called clonotypes with MiXCR, one entry per CDR3 protein. The table lists some 1.4 million distinct CDR3 sequences, around two fifths of them singletons. Specimen: blood. These receptors came from a woman under 30 in good health. CDR3s include the opening cysteine and the closing phenylalanine or tryptophan. Each record gives: J gene, D gene, V gene, clone size, CDR3 protein, CDR3 DNA. A D gene is named only where the DNA matches it firmly. Part of the rows lack a size; the others show once, few, many or a class for expanded clones.

>TRBJ2-2|NA|TRBV5-1|NA
CASSLVALANTGELFF
TGCGCCAGCAGCTTGGTAGCGCTCGCGAACACCGGGGAGCTGTTTTTT
>TRBJ2-7|TRBD1|TRBV6-1|few
CASWGGQGAHEQYF
TGTGCCAGCTGGGGCGGACAGGGAGCCCACGAGCAGTACTTC
>TRBJ2-7|NA|TRBV13|NA
CASSLWLGEEQYF
TGTGCCAGCAGCTTATGGTTAGGGGAGGAGCAGTACTTC
>TRBJ2-6|NA|TRBV5-6|once
CASIFGIYSGANVLTF
TGTGCCAGCATTTTCGGGATATACTCTGGGGCCAACGTCCTGACTTTC
>TRBJ2-3|TRBD2|TRBV20-1|NA
CSAEGLAGEVDAQYF
TGCAGTGCTGAGGGACTAGCGGGAGAGGTAGATGCGCAGTATTTT
>TRBJ1-2|TRBD1|TRBV30|once
CAWSRQGSRNGYTF
TGTGCCTGGAGTAGACAGGGGTCCAGGAATGGCTACACCTTC
>TRBJ2-3|NA|TRBV10-3|few
CAISEISTDTQYF
TGTGCCATCAGTGAGATCTCCACAGATACGCAGTATTTT
>TRBJ2-7|NA|TRBV29-1|few
CSVEVQPTEEQYF
TGCAGCGTTGAGGTTCAACCTACTGAAGAGCAGTACTTC
>TRBJ1-2|NA|TRBV4-2|NA
CASSQVTGTNYGYTF
TGTGCCAGCAGCCAAGTAACCGGGACTAACTATGGCTACACCTTC
>TRBJ2-4|TRBD2|TRBV4-1|few
CASSTGATSGMNIQYF
TGCGCCAGCAGCACAGGGGCGACTAGCGGGATGAACATTCAGTACTTC
>TRBJ2-3|TRBD1|TRBV28|NA
CASSSPGQGGADTQYF
TGTGCCAGCAGCTCACCGGGACAGGGTGGGGCAGATACGCAGTATTTT
>TRBJ2-7|NA|TRBV20-1|NA
CSARGGQGYNEQYF
TGCAGTGCTAGAGGGGGCCAAGGGTACAATGAGCAGTACTTC
>TRBJ1-1|NA|TRBV6-2/TRBV6-3|NA
CATCEDGMNTEAFF
TGTGCCACATGTGAAGACGGGATGAACACTGAAGCTTTCTTT
>TRBJ1-2|TRBD1|TRBV30|once
CAWSVGLAGQGGYTF
TGTGCCTGGAGTGTAGGTTTGGCTGGACAGGGTGGCTACACCTTC
>TRBJ2-3|TRBD2|TRBV6-1|NA
CASSEASGGATDTQYF
TGTGCCAGCAGTGAAGCGAGCGGGGGGGCCACAGATACGCAGTATTTT
>TRBJ2-2|TRBD1|TRBV24-1|NA
CATGQGYTGELFF
TGTGCCACAGGACAGGGGTACACCGGGGAGCTGTTTTTT
>TRBJ1-2|NA|TRBV7-9|NA
CASSLINGYTF
TGTGCCAGCAGCTTGATCAATGGCTACACCTTC
>TRBJ1-2|TRBD1|TRBV4-2|few
CASSLETGNGYTF
TGTGCCAGCAGCCTCGAGACAGGGAATGGCTACACCTTC
>TRBJ1-1|TRBD1|TRBV29-1|NA
CSGGQGVSEAFF
TGCAGCGGCGGACAGGGAGTCTCTGAAGCTTTCTTT
>TRBJ1-2|NA|TRBV20-1|few
CSARDGLTMGYTF
TGCAGTGCTAGGGACGGACTAACTATGGGCTACACCTTC
>TRBJ2-5|NA|TRBV5-1|NA
CASSFGPGLATYEQYF
NA
>TRBJ1-5|NA|TRBV7-9|few
CATGFSGSNQPQHF
TGTGCCACTGGATTTAGTGGTAGCAATCAGCCCCAGCATTTT
>TRBJ1-1|NA|TRBV27|NA
CASSWGPMNTEAFF
TGTGCCAGCAGTTGGGGACCCATGAACACTGAAGCTTTCTTT
>TRBJ2-7|TRBD2|TRBV3-1|few
CASGGLEGSYEQYF
TGTGCCAGCGGTGGACTAGAGGGATCCTACGAGCAGTACTTC
>TRBJ2-2|NA|TRBV29-1|few
CSVEDPQGRGELFF
TGCAGCGTTGAAGACCCCCAGGGAAGGGGGGAGCTGTTTTTT
>TRBJ2-2|TRBD1|TRBV10-3|NA
CAVRQGSNTGELFF
TGTGCCGTACGACAGGGATCGAACACCGGGGAGCTGTTTTTT
>TRBJ2-5|NA|TRBV10-3|NA
CAISGGGSGETQYF
TGTGCCATCTCCGGGGGCGGGAGTGGAGAGACCCAGTACTTC
>TRBJ2-2|TRBD2|TRBV10-3|NA
CAIPRSGGNTGELFF
TGTGCCATCCCTCGGAGCGGGGGAAACACCGGGGAGCTGTTTTTT
>TRBJ1-1|NA|TRBV12-3/TRBV12-4|NA
CASRADLNTEAFF
TGTGCCAGCAGGGCGGACCTGAACACTGAAGCTTTCTTT
>TRBJ1-5|NA|TRBV14|NA
CASSQGGAQPQHF
TGTGCCAGCAGCCAAGGGGGGGCCCAGCCCCAGCATTTT
>TRBJ2-3|TRBD1|TRBV29-1|NA
CSVDGTGGNTDTQYF
TGCAGCGTTGACGGGACAGGGGGGAACACAGATACGCAGTATTTT
>TRBJ2-1|NA|TRBV6-6|many
CASSLEGPYNEQFF
TGTGCCAGCAGCCTTGAAGGCCCCTACAATGAGCAGTTCTTC
>TRBJ2-1|NA|TRBV19|NA
CATKTRQYGSYNEQFF
TGTGCCACCAAAACGAGACAATACGGTTCCTACAATGAGCAGTTCTTC
>TRBJ2-5|NA|TRBV20-1|NA
CSARSVTQETQYF
TGCAGTGCTAGGTCCGTAACCCAAGAGACCCAGTACTTC
>TRBJ2-7|NA|TRBV6-5|few
CASSSNRLSASYEQYF
TGTGCCAGCAGTTCAAATCGACTAAGCGCATCCTACGAGCAGTACTTC
>TRBJ2-5|NA|TRBV6-5|many
CASSYPSAETQYF
TGTGCCAGCAGTTACCCTAGCGCGGAGACCCAGTACTTC
>TRBJ1-6|TRBD1|TRBV20-1|NA
CSARSLGTGPASPLHF
TGCAGTGCTAGATCTCTTGGGACAGGGCCCGCTTCACCCCTCCACTTT
>TRBJ1-4|TRBD1|TRBV2|NA
CASTFTGEDEKLFF
TGTGCCAGCACCTTCACAGGGGAAGATGAAAAACTGTTTTTT
>TRBJ1-2|TRBD1|TRBV12-3/TRBV12-4|NA
CASSRRGRGGYTF
TGTGCCAGCAGCCGCAGGGGGAGGGGTGGCTACACCTTC
>TRBJ1-2|NA|TRBV12-3/TRBV12-4|many
CASSSPGTDYGYTF
TGTGCCAGCAGTTCCCCCGGGACTGATTATGGCTACACCTTC
>TRBJ2-7|NA|TRBV4-2|NA
CASSQDSGPPYEQYF
TGTGCCAGCAGCCAAGACTCGGGGCCCCCCTACGAGCAGTACTTC
>TRBJ2-7|TRBD2|TRBV10-3|few
CAISHGTSSDEQYF
TGTGCCATCAGTCACGGGACTAGTAGCGACGAGCAGTACTTC
>TRBJ1-6|NA|TRBV20-1|NA
CSARDSAVGNSPLHF
TGCAGTGCTAGAGATTCGGCCGTGGGCAATTCACCCCTCCACTTT
>TRBJ2-3|NA|TRBV2|NA
CASSVGHPSDTQYF
TGTGCCAGCAGTGTGGGGCACCCGTCGGATACGCAGTATTTT
>TRBJ2-2|NA|TRBV2|NA
CAGGGPSDTGELFF
TGTGCCGGAGGGGGCCCCTCCGACACCGGGGAGCTGTTTTTT
>TRBJ1-2|NA|TRBV12-3/TRBV12-4|NA
CASSLAGRGMGYGYTF
TGTGCCAGCAGTTTAGCCGGGCGGGGGATGGGCTATGGCTACACCTTC
>TRBJ1-5|TRBD1|TRBV10-3|NA
CAIGQGPNQPQHF
TGTGCCATCGGACAGGGACCCAATCAGCCCCAGCATTTT
>TRBJ1-3|NA|TRBV29-1|NA
CSVGAGGGGNTIYF
TGCAGCGTTGGGGCCGGGGGAGGAGGAAACACCATATATTTT
>TRBJ2-7|TRBD1|TRBV6-5|few
CASTRGMAYEQYF
TGTGCCAGCACCAGGGGGATGGCCTACGAGCAGTACTTC
>TRBJ2-3|NA|TRBV28|few
CASSLSVYRTASSTDTQYF
TGTGCCAGCAGTTTGTCAGTTTACAGGACTGCTTCTAGCACAGATACGCAGTATTTT
>TRBJ1-2|TRBD1|TRBV2|NA
CASSEFMDRGGYGYTF
TGTGCCAGCAGTGAATTCATGGACAGGGGTGGCTATGGCTACACCTTC
>TRBJ2-7|NA|TRBV25-1|NA
CASSEPRVNEQYF
TGTGCCAGCAGTGAACCCAGAGTAAATGAGCAGTACTTC
>TRBJ1-1|NA|TRBV6-6|NA
CASSYRPGGEAFF
TGTGCCAGCAGTTATAGGCCGGGGGGTGAAGCTTTCTTT
>TRBJ2-7|TRBD1|TRBV4-1|NA
CASSEGDRSYEQYF
TGCGCCAGCAGCGAGGGGGACAGGAGCTACGAGCAGTACTTC
>TRBJ2-3|TRBD2|TRBV4-1|NA
CASSRERDGTDTQYF
TGCGCCAGCAGCAGAGAGCGGGATGGCACAGATACGCAGTATTTT
>TRBJ1-2|TRBD1|TRBV20-1|NA
CSAIMTGSWDGYTF
TGCAGTGCTATAATGACAGGGTCTTGGGATGGCTACACCTTC
>TRBJ1-2|TRBD1|TRBV5-6|NA
CASSFRGQQVPYGYTF
TGTGCCAGCAGCTTCAGGGGACAGCAGGTGCCCTATGGCTACACCTTC
>TRBJ2-7|NA|TRBV6-2/TRBV6-3|NA
CASSYPGTVVYEQYF
TGTGCCAGCAGTTACCCCGGGACGGTAGTCTACGAGCAGTACTTC
>TRBJ2-7|NA|TRBV5-5|few
CASSLTRMGYEQYF
TGTGCCAGCAGCTTGACCAGAATGGGCTACGAGCAGTACTTC
>TRBJ2-1|TRBD2|TRBV2|NA
CASSSSGGGRNNEQLF
TGTGCCAGCAGTTCAAGTGGCGGGGGGCGGAACAATGAGCAGTTATTC